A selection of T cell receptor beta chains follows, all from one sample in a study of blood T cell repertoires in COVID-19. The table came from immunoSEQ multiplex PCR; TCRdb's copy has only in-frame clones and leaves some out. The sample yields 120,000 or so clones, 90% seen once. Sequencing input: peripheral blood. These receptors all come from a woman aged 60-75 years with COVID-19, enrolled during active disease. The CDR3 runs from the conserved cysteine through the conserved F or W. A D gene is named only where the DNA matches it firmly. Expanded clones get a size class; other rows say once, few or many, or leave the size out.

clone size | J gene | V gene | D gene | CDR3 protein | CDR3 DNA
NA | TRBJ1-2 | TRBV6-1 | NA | CASSEVNYGYTF | TGTGCCAGCAGTGAAGTAAACTATGGCTACACCTTC
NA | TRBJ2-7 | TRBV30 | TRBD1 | CAWSVLVDRGTKEQYF | TGTGCCTGGAGCGTATTGGTTGACAGGGGGACGAAGGAGCAGTACTTC
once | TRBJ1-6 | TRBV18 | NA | CASSPPDLGYNSPLHF | TGTGCCAGCTCACCACCGGATCTCGGGTATAATTCACCCCTCCACTTT
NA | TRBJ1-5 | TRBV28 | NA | CASKDYRTAQHF | TGTGCCAGCAAAGACTATCGGACAGCCCAGCATTTT
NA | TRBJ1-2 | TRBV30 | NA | CAWSPQRVPYGYTF | TGTGCCTGGAGCCCTCAACGGGTGCCATATGGCTACACCTTC
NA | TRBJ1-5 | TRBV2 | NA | CASSDGPPQPQHF | TGTGCCAGCAGTGATGGGCCCCCCCAGCCCCAGCATTTT
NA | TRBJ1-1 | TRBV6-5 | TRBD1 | CASSYPSTGGTEAFF | TGTGCCAGCAGTTACCCCTCGACAGGGGGCACTGAAGCTTTCTTT
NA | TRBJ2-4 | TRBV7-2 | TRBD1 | CASSLMGQGIDIQYF | TGTGCCAGCAGCTTAATGGGACAGGGTATAGACATTCAGTACTTC
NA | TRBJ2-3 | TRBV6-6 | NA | CASSPGLTIDTQYF | TGTGCCAGCAGCCCGGGTCTTACGATAGATACGCAGTATTTT
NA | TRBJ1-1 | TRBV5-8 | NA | CASSLGHDTEAFF | TGTGCCAGCAGCTTGGGACATGACACTGAAGCTTTCTTT
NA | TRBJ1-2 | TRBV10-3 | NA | CASHAAAERGGYTF | TGTGCCAGTCACGCGGCAGCTGAACGTGGTGGCTACACCTTC
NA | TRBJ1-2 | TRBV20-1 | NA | CSANGGGYTF | TGCAGTGCAAACGGGGGTGGCTACACCTTC
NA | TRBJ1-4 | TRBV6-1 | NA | CASSEQRASEKLFF | TGTGCCAGCAGTGAACAAAGAGCATCCGAAAAACTGTTTTTT
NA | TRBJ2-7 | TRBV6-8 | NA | CASSRPDPDLEGEQYF | TGTGCCAGCAGCCGGCCAGACCCAGATTTAGAGGGCGAGCAGTACTTC
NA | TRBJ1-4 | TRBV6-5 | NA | CASSYSGTNEKLFF | TGTGCCAGCAGTTACTCCGGGACTAATGAAAAACTGTTTTTT
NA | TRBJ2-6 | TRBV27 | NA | CASSSSRAGANVLTF | TGTGCCAGCAGTTCATCCAGGGCTGGGGCCAACGTCCTGACTTTC
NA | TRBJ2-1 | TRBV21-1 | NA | CASSKAPDRGSYNEQFF | TGTGCCAGCAGCAAAGCCCCCGACAGGGGCTCCTACAATGAGCAGTTCTTC
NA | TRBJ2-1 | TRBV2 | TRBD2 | CAGSGGMGNEQFF | TGTGCCGGCTCGGGGGGTATGGGCAATGAGCAGTTCTTC
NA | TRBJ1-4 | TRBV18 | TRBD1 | CASSGGTGISEKLFF | TGTGCCAGCTCGGGGGGGACAGGAATAAGCGAAAAACTGTTTTTT
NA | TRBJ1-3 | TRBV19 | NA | CASSSLGRNTIYF | TGTGCCAGTAGCTCCCTCGGTCGAAACACCATATATTTT
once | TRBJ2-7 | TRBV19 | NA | CASRSTLSTYEQYF | TGTGCCAGTAGATCGACACTTTCCACCTACGAGCAGTACTTC
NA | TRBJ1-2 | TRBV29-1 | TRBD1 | CSAVGTGGGYGYTF | TGCAGCGCAGTGGGGACAGGGGGCGGCTATGGCTACACCTTC
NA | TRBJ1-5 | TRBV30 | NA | CAWSGGDQPQHF | TGTGCCTGGTCCGGGGGGGATCAGCCCCAGCATTTT
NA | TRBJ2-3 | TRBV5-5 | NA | CASSWSQGTDTQYF | TGTGCCAGCAGCTGGTCTCAGGGAACCGATACGCAGTATTTT
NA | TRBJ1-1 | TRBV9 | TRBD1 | CASSVRTGNTEAFF | TGTGCCAGCAGCGTAAGGACAGGGAACACTGAAGCTTTCTTT
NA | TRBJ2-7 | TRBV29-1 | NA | CSVLQVHSYEQYF | TGCAGCGTTTTACAGGTCCACTCCTACGAGCAGTACTTC
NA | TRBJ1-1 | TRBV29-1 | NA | CSVGAGLRLNTEAFF | TGCAGCGTTGGGGCGGGATTGCGGCTGAACACTGAAGCTTTCTTT
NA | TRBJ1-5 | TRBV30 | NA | CAWSAEGNQPQHF | TGTGCCTGGAGTGCGGAGGGCAATCAGCCCCAGCATTTT
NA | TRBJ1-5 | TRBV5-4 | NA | CASSPPQGQPQHF | TGTGCCAGCAGCCCTCCGCAGGGTCAGCCCCAGCATTTT